This T cell receptor (beta chain) emerged from a study of blood T cell repertoires in COVID-19. Background on the study: From the United States, Italy and Spain came samples of acute and convalescent COVID-19.

Measured with immunoSEQ multiplex PCR; TCRdb has only the in-frame clones, and not every one. The table records around 300,000 clones, roughly nine tenths of them present only once. The V gene lost 6 bases and the J gene lost 7 bases, with 18 bases spanning the gap. From germline, CDR1 is GTSNPN and CDR2 SVGIG (reference sequence). The CDR3 loop spans 14 amino acids. The sample was PBMCs or T cells enriched from blood (not recorded which). The sequence derives from a woman between 35 and 50 years old who had recovered from COVID-19. The chain uses TRBV30 and TRBJ1-4; no clear D gene. The CDR3 sequence is CACTPGGRGEKLFF. The CDR3 nucleotides are TGTGCCTGCACCCCGGGAGGGCGTGGTGAAAAACTGTTTTTT.